These 8 T cell receptor beta chains share one sample of origin, sequenced in a study of CD8 T cells in ankylosing spondylitis. TCRdb used MiXCR to reprocess the 5' RACE reads, holding one entry per CDR3 protein. The sample lists roughly 160,000 distinct CDR3 sequences; approximately 10% were seen once. Sample: blood, either unsorted or a sorted T cell fraction (not recorded which). These receptors originate from a male donor with ankylosing spondylitis or in good health (not recorded which).

Concerning this clonotype itself: A much more abundant neighbour one base away suggests this may be a read error. The chain has TRBV10-2 and TRBJ2-7; D is uncertain. V lost 6 bases and J 0 bases, leaving 9 bases between the germline ends. CDR1 WSHSY and CDR2 SAAADI come from the germline V gene. The length of the CDR3 is 13 residues. CDR3 region: CASSLQDSYEQYF. CDR3 DNA sequence: TGCGCCAGCAGCCTACAAGACTCCTACGAGCAGTACTTC.

This clonotype was found many times. This sequence joins TRBV5-1 and TRBJ2-3, with D tentatively TRBD2 (6 bases). This CDR3 spans 14 amino acids. The germline V and J ends were trimmed by 3 bases and 2 bases, with 10 bases remaining between them. The germline CDR1 and CDR2 sequences are SGHRS and YFSETQ. DNA of the CDR3: TGCGCCAGCAGCTCGGGGGATCTCACAGATACGCAGTATTTT. This sequence encodes CASSSGDLTDTQYF.

This clonotype has at least ten counts. The rearrangement links TRBV20-1 to TRBJ2-7; 8 nucleotides align to TRBD2. With V trimmed by 0 bases and J by 5 bases, 12 bases remained unmatched. This CDR3 region has 16 residues. Germline CDR1 DFQATT, CDR2 SNEGSKA (reference sequence). The CDR3 DNA reads TGCAGTGCTAGAGATGGATACTCTTGGACTAGCCACGAGCAGTACTTC. Translation: CSARDGYSWTSHEQYF.

This clonotype was seen at least ten times. J is TRBJ2-1 and V is TRBV29-1; TRBD2 matches 11 bases. CDR1 and CDR2 from the germline V gene are SQVTM and ANQGSEA. Losses at the gene ends were 6 bases for V and 4 bases for J; bases not matched to a gene: 8. The CDR3 length is 15 residues. CDR3 sequence reads: CSVDLAGGIYNEQFF. The CDR3, as DNA: TGCAGCGTGGATTTAGCGGGAGGGATTTACAATGAGCAGTTCTTC.

This clonotype was detected many times. One end of the junction is discordant with germline, which a read error may explain. CDR3 protein: CASSLRGGDTEAFF. The CDR3 bases are TGTGCCAGCAGTTTAAGGGGAGGGGACACTGAAGCTTTCTTT. The chain uses TRBV5-1 and TRBJ1-1; D may be TRBD1 (5 bases). Germline values: CDR1 SGHRS, CDR2 YFSETQ. This CDR3 comprises 14 residues.

This clonotype has just a few counts. The chain uses TRBV5-1 and TRBJ1-3; D ambiguous. The germline gives CDR1 SGHRS, CDR2 YFSETQ. This CDR3 is built from 15 residues. Deletions cut 1 base from V and 0 bases from J, with 8 bases between. The CDR3 DNA follows: TGCGCCAGCAGCTTGAGTGAGAGCTCTGGAAACACCATATATTTT. Translation gives CASSLSESSGNTIYF.

This clonotype showed up many times. The chain employs TRBV5-6 and TRBJ1-1; possible D gene TRBD1, 5 bases. Looked up from germline, CDR1 is SGHDT and CDR2 is YYEEEE. The CDR3 consists of 14 residues. V lost 6 bases and J 5 bases, leaving 17 bases between the germline ends. In DNA form, the CDR3 reads TGTGCCAGCACCACAATCCAGGGATGGACTGAAGCTTTCTTT. Translating gives CASTTIQGWTEAFF. Using reference TRBV5-6 and TRBJ1-1 for the parts outside the CDR3, the full variable domain is DAGVTQSPTHLIKTRGQQVTLRCSPKSGHDTVSWYQQALGQGPQFIFQYYEEEERQRGNFPDRFSGHQFPNYSSELNVNALLLGDSALYLCASTTIQGWTEAFFGQGTRLTVV.

This clonotype was seen a handful of times. The genes are TRBV6-5 and TRBJ2-7; D is unresolved. There are 14 residues in the CDR3. The V end lost 2 bases, the J end lost 2 bases, and 10 bases lay between the germline ends. Looked up from germline, CDR1 is MNHEY and CDR2 is SVGAGI. The CDR3 DNA reads as TGTGCCAGCAGTTACGGCGTCCGGACCTACGAGCAGTACTTC. It yields the protein CASSYGVRTYEQYF.